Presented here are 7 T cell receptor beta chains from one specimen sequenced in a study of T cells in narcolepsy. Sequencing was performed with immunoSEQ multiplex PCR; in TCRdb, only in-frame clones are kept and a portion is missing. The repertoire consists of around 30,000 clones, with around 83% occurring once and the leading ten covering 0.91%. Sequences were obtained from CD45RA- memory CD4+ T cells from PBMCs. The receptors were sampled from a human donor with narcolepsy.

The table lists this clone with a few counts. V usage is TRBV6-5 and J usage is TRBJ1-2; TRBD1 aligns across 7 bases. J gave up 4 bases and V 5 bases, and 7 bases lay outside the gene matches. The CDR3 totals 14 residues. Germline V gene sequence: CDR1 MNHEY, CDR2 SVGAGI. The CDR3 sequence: CASSPFRDSYGYTF. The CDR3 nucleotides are TGTGCCAGCAGTCCCTTCCGGGACAGCTATGGCTACACCTTC.

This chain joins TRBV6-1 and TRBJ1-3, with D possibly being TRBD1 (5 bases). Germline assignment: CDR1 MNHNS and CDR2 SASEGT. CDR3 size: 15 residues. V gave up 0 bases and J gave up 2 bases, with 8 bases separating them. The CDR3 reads CASSEAGGAGNTIYF. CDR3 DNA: TGTGCCAGCAGTGAAGCGGGAGGGGCTGGAAACACCATATATTTT.

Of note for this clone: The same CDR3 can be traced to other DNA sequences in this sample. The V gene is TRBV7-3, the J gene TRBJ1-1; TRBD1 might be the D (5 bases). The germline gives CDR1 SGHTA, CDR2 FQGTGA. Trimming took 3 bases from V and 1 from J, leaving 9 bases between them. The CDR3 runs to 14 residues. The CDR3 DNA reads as TGTGCCAGCAGCTTGACAGTAGGGAACACTGAAGCTTTCTTT. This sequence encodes CASSLTVGNTEAFF.

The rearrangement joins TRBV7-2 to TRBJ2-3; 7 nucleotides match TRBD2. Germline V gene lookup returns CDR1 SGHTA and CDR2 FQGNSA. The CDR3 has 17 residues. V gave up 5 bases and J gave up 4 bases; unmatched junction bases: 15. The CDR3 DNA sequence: TGTGCCAGCAGCCGCCCGTCCTTGGCGGGGAGGGCAGATACGCAGTATTTT. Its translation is CASSRPSLAGRADTQYF.

The DNA of the CDR3 is TGCGCCAGCAGCTTGGGCCCCTTACAGGATACGCAGTATTTT. Its translation: CASSLGPLQDTQYF. The rearrangement joins TRBV5-1 to TRBJ2-3, with D unresolved. Germline CDR1 is SGHRS and CDR2 is YFSETQ. The CDR3 has 14 amino acids. V shed 0 bases and J shed 6 bases, with 11 bases lying between them.

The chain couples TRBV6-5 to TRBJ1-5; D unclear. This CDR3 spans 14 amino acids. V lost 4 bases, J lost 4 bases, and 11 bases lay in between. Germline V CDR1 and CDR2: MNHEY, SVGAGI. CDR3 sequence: CASSSTGGNQPQHF. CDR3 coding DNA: TGTGCCAGCAGTTCCACGGGAGGAAATCAGCCCCAGCATTTT.

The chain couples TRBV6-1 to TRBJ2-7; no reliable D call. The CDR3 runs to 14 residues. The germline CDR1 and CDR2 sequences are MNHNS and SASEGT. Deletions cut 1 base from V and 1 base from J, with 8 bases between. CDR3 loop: CASSEVAQSYEQYF. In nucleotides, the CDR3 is TGTGCCAGCAGTGAAGTAGCACAGTCCTACGAGCAGTACTTC.